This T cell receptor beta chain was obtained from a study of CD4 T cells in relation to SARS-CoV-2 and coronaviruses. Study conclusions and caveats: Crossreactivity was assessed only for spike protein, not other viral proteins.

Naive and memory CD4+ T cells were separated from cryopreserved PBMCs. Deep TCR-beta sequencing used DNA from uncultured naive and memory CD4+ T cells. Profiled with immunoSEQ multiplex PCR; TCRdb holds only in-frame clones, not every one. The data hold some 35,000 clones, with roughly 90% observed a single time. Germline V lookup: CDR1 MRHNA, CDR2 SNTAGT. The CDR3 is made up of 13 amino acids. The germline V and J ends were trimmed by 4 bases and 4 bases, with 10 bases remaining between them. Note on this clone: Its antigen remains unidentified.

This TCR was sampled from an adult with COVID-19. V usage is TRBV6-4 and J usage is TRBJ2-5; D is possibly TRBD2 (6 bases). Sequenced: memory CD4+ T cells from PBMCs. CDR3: CASSVDGGETQYF. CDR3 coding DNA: TGTGCCAGCAGTGTGGACGGGGGAGAGACCCAGTACTTC.